This TCR beta chain was captured in a study of monozygotic twins with inflammatory bowel disease. With the 5' RACE reads reprocessed, TCRdb shows one record per CDR3 protein and no DNA. The sample data list about 420,000 distinct CDR3 sequences. Germline assignment: CDR1 LNHDA and CDR2 SQIVND (reference sequence). This CDR3 is built from 12 residues. The receptor was derived from a human donor with ulcerative colitis or Crohn's disease, or a healthy co-twin of an affected twin (not recorded which). The chain carries TRBV19 and TRBJ1-5. The sequenced sample consisted of blood. The chain's CDR3 is CASTEGNQPQHF.